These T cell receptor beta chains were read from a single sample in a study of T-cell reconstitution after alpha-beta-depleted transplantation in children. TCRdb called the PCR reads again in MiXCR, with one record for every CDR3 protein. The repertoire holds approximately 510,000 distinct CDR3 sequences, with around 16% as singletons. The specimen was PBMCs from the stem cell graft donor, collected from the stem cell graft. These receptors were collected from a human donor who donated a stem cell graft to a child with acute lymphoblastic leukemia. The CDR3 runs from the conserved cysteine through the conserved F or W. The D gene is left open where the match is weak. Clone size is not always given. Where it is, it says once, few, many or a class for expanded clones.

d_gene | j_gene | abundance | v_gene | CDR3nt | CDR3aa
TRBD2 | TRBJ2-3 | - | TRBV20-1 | TGCAGTGCTAGAGAGTCAGCGGGAGCAGATACGCAGTATTTT | CSARESAGADTQYF
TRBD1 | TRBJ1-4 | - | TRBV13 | TGTGCCAGCAGCTCTCGGGACAGAGGGGAAAAACTGTTTTTT | CASSSRDRGEKLFF
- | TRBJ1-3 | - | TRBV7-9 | TGTGCCAGCAGCGATGAGACAGGCCGAAACACCATATATTTT | CASSDETGRNTIYF
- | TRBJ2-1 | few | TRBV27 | TGTGCCAGCAGTAATAACCTACGGAGGGGCTCCGACTTC | CASSNNLRRGSDF
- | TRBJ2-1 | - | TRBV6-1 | TGTGCCAGCAGTGCAGGACCCATTCGTAACAATGAGCAGTTCTTC | CASSAGPIRNNEQFF
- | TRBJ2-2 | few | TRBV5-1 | TGCGCCAGCAGCTTCCCGACAATCAACACCGGGGAGCTGTTTTTT | CASSFPTINTGELFF
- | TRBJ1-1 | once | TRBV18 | TGTGCCAGCTCACCTTCCCCCGCTGAAGCTTTCTTT | CASSPSPAEAFF
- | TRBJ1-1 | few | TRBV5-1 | TGCGCCAGCACCCTGGGCTGGGCCGGTGACACTGAAGCTTTCTTT | CASTLGWAGDTEAFF
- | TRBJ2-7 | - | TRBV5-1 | TGCGCCAGCAGCTCGGACAGTGGGTTTGGTAACGAGCAGTACTTC | CASSSDSGFGNEQYF
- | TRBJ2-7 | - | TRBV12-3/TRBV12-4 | TGTGCCAGCAGGCATTCAGCCATCAGCTCCTACGAGCAGTACTTC | CASRHSAISSYEQYF
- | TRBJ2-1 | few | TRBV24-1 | TGTGCCACCAGTGTAGGAGACAGGATGAATGAGCAGTTCTTC | CATSVGDRMNEQFF
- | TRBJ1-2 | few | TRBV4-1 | TGCGCCAGCAGCCAGGCTCACGGGGTCTATGGCTACACCTTC | CASSQAHGVYGYTF
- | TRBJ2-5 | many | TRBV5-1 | TGCGCCAGCAGCCAAGGGGCAGCAGGCCAAGAGACCCAGTACTTC | CASSQGAAGQETQYF
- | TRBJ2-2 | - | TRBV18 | TGTGCCAGCTCACCCGGGGCGGCCACCGGGGAGCTGTTTTTT | CASSPGAATGELFF
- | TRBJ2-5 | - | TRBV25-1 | TGTGCCAGCAGCGACCCGGGCAGGATGGAAGAGACCCAGTACTTC | CASSDPGRMEETQYF
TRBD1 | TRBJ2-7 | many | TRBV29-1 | TGCAGCGTCGAGGACAGGGAACCTTACGAGCAGTACTTC | CSVEDREPYEQYF
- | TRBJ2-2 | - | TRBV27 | TGTGCCACCAAAAAGACGGCCGGGGAGCTGTTTTTT | CATKKTAGELFF
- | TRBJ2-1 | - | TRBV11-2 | TGTGCCAGCAGCCCACTACCACGCCGGCAGTTCTTC | CASSPLPRRQFF
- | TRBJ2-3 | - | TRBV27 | TGTGCCAGCAGTCCCCGACTCTTTACTAGCACAGATACGCAGTATTTT | CASSPRLFTSTDTQYF
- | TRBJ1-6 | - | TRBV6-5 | TGTGCCAGCAGCCCTTGGAATTCACCCCTCCACTTT | CASSPWNSPLHF
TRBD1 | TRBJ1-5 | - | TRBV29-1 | TGCAGCGTCAGGTCAGGGGGACCCGATCAGCCCCAGCATTTT | CSVRSGGPDQPQHF
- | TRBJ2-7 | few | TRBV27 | TGTGCCAGCAGTTTAGGTTGGAGCGGGGAGCAGTACTTC | CASSLGWSGEQYF
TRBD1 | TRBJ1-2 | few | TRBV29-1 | TGCAGCGTTGAAATGACAGGGGAGGGGTCCTATGGCTACACCTTC | CSVEMTGEGSYGYTF
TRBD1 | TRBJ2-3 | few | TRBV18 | TGTGCCAGCTCTGGACAATTTGGACAGGGGCGGACAGATACGCAGTATTTT | CASSGQFGQGRTDTQYF
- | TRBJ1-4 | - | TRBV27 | TGTGCCAGCAGTTACTCAGGATCAACTAATGAAAAACTGTTTTTT | CASSYSGSTNEKLFF
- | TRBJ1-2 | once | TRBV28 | TGTGCCAGCAGTTTCCCTAGAGACAGAACAGCTAACTATGGCTACACCTTC | CASSFPRDRTANYGYTF
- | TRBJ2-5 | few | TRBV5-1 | TGCGCCAGCATCTTTGCAGAGACCCAGTACTTC | CASIFAETQYF
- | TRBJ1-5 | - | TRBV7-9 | TGTGCCAGCAGCTTATCGGTGGGGGCCCAGCATTTT | CASSLSVGAQHF
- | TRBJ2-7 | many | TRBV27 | TGTGCCAGCAGTTTAGGACTCCCCTACGAGCAGTACTTC | CASSLGLPYEQYF
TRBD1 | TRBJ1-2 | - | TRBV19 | TGTGCCAGCCTCGACAGGGGGCGATCGGATGGCTACACCTTC | CASLDRGRSDGYTF
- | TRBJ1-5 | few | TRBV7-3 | TGTGCCAGCAGCCCTTTTGGGGGCCAAAATCAGCCCCAGCATTTT | CASSPFGGQNQPQHF
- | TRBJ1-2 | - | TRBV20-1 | TGCAGTGCGCCGACAGGTCCCTATGGCTACACCTTC | CSAPTGPYGYTF
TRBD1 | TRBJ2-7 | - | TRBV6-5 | TGTGCCAGCAGTTACCGGACAGGGGGTCCCTACGAGCAGTACTTC | CASSYRTGGPYEQYF
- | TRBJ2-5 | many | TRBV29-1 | TGCAGCGCCGGGGACCACCAAGAGACCCAGTACTTC | CSAGDHQETQYF
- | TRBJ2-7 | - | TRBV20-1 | TGCAGCTCCTTAGGAGGAGCCGGCGAGCAGTACTTC | CSSLGGAGEQYF
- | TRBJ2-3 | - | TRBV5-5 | TGTGCCAGCAGCTCCTACACTACCTCTACAGATACGCAGTATTTT | CASSSYTTSTDTQYF
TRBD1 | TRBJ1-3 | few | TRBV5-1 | TGCGCCAGCAGCTTGGAGACAGGGGGTGACACCATATATTTT | CASSLETGGDTIYF
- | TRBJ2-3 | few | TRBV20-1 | TGCAGCGCTATAGGGGGTACAGATACGCAGTATTTT | CSAIGGTDTQYF
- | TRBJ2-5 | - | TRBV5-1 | TGCGCCAGCAGTCCAGAGAGGGGCTGGGAGACCCAGTACTTC | CASSPERGWETQYF
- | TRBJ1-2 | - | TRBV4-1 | TGCGCCAGCAGCCAAGATTTGAGGGCGGCTAACTATGGCTACACCTTC | CASSQDLRAANYGYTF
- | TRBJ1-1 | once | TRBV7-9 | TGTGCCAGCAGCTTTACTGGGGGTCAAGATGAAGCTTTCTTT | CASSFTGGQDEAFF
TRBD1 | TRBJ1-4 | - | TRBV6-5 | TGTGCCAGCAGTTACCGGGACAGCCATAATGAAAAACTGTTTTTT | CASSYRDSHNEKLFF
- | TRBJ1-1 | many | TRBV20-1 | TGCAGTGCTAGAGGGACAGTCAACACTGAAGCTTTCTTT | CSARGTVNTEAFF
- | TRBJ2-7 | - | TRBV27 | TGTGCCAGCAGTATGTCGGGCCCCTCCTACGAGCAGTACTTC | CASSMSGPSYEQYF
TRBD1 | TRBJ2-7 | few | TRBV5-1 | TGCGCCAGCAGCACGGACAGGGGAGGCTCCTACGAGCAGTACTTC | CASSTDRGGSYEQYF
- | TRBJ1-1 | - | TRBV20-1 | TGCAGTGCCAACACTTACACTGAAGCTTTCTTT | CSANTYTEAFF
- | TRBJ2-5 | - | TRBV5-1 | TGCGCCAGCGGCTTGGCTGGTGAGACCCAGTACTTC | CASGLAGETQYF
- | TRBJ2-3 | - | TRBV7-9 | TGTGCCAGCAGCAACTCCAGAGGGGCAGATACGCAGTATTTT | CASSNSRGADTQYF
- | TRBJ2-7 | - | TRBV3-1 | TGTGCCAGCAGCCAAGCTCTCGTCCCCTACGAGCAGTACTTC | CASSQALVPYEQYF
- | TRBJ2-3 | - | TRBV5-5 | TGTGCCAGCACCCCTCCAGCGGATACGCAGTATTTT | CASTPPADTQYF
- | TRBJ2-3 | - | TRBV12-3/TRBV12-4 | TGTGCCAGCGGCCCGAGGGCGGCAGATACGCAGTATTTT | CASGPRAADTQYF
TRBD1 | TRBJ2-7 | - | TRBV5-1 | TGCGCCAGCAGGAATCCGACAGGGCTGGAGGACGAGCAGTACTTC | CASRNPTGLEDEQYF
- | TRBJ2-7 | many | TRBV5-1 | TGCGCCAGCAGCCTCTCGGGGTACGAGCAGTACTTC | CASSLSGYEQYF
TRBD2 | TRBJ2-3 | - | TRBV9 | TGTGCCAGCAGCTCCCAGACTAGCGGGAGCAGAACAGATACGCAGTATTTT | CASSSQTSGSRTDTQYF